This T cell receptor (beta chain) stems from a study of T cells in Graves' hyperthyroidism and ophthalmopathy. J lost 4 bases, V lost 4 bases, and 9 bases had no gene match. Germline-derived CDR1 and CDR2 are SGHNT and YYREEE (reference sequence). The CDR3 contains 15 residues. Researchers took RNA transcripts and amplified the TCR beta CDR3 regions from them. A first-round RT-PCR of the TCR CDR3 used the HTBI primer set. TCRdb reprocessed the multiplex PCR reads via MiXCR and lists one record per CDR3 protein. The table lists about 50,000 distinct CDR3 sequences, 49% of them singletons, with around 12% in the top ten.

The origin of this receptor is a woman in her thirties with Graves' ophthalmopathy. The sample consisted of blood. This rearrangement joins TRBV5-4 to TRBJ2-7; 9 bases map to TRBD1. CDR3 region: CASSGGGTGIYEQYF. The CDR3 DNA sequence: TGTGCCAGCAGCGGGGGGGGGACAGGGATATACGAGCAGTACTTC.